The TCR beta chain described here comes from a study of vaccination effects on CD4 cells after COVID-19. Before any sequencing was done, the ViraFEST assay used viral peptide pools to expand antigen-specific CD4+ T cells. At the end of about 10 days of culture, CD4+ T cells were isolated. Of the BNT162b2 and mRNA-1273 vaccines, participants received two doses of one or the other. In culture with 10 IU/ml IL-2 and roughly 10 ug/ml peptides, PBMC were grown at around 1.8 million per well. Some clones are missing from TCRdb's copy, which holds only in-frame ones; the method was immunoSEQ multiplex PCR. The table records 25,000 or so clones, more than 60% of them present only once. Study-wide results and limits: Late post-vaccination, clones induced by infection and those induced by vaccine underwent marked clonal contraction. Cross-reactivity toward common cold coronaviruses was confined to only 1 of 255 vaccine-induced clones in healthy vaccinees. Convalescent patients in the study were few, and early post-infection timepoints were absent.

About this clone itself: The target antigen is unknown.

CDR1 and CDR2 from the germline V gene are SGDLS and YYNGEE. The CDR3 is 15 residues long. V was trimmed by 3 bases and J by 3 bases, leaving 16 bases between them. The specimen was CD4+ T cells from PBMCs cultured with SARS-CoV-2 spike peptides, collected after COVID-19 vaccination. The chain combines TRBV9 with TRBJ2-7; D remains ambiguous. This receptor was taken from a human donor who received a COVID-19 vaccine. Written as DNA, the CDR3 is TGTGCCAGCAGCGAGAGAGACGTATTTCACTACGAGCAGTACTTC. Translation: CASSERDVFHYEQYF. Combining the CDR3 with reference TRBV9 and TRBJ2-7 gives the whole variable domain DSGVTQTPKHLITATGQRVTLRCSPRSGDLSVYWYQQSLDQGLQFLIQYYNGEERAKGNILERFSAQQFPDLHSELNLSSLELGDSALYFCASSERDVFHYEQYFGPGTRLTVT.